Detailed here is one TCR beta chain. Its antigen is unidentified. The post-treatment osteosarcoma tumors were primary, local recurrence or metastasis specimens from poor-prognosis patients. The data stem from a study of the immune and genomic landscape of osteosarcoma. Notes on the study in general: Compared with cold C1, the hot C3 cluster had higher, still-low clonality.

The data were produced by immunoSEQ multiplex PCR, yet TCRdb's version contains in-frame clones alone and is incomplete. The table records several thousand clones, roughly two thirds of them present only once. The length of the CDR3 is 15 residues. V lost 2 bases to trimming and J lost 4 bases, with 14 bases between them. Per germline, CDR1 MDHEN and CDR2 SYDVKM. The sequenced sample consisted of osteosarcoma tumor tissue from the femur. The TCR was taken from a human donor with osteosarcoma. The J gene is TRBJ1-2, the V gene TRBV28; weak D call: TRBD1 (5 bases). The CDR3 spells CASSLHQGTLYGYTF. CDR3 DNA: TGTGCCAGCAGTTTACATCAGGGAACCCTCTATGGCTACACCTTC.